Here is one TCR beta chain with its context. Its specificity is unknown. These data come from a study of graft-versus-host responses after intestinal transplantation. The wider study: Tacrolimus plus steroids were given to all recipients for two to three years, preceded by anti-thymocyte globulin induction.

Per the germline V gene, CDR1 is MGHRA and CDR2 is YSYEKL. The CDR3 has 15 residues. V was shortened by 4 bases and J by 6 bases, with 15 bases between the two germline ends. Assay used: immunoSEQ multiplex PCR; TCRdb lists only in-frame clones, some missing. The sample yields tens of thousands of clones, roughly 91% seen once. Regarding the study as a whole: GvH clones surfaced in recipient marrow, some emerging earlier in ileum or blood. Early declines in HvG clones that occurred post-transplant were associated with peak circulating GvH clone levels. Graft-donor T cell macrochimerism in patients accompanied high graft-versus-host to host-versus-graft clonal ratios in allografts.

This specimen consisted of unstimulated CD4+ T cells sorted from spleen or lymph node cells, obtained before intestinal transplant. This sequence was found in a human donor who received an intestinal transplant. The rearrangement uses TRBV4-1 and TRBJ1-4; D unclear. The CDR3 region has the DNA TGCGCCAGCAGCCCCGTCTGGGGAGAGGATGAAAAACTGTTTTTT. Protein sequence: CASSPVWGEDEKLFF.